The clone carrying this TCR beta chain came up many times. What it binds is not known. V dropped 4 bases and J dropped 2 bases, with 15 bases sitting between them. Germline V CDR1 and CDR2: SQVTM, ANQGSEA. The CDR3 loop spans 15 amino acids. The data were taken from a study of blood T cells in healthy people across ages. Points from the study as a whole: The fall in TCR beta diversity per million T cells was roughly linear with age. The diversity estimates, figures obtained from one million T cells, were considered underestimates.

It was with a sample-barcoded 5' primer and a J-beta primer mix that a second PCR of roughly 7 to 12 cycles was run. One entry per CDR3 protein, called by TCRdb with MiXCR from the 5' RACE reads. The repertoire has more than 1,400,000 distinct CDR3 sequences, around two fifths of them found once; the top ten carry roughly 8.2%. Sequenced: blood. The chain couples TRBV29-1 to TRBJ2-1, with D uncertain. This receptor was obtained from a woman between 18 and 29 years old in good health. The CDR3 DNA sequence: TGCAGCGTTGCCGGCGTCCACAGCCCCTACAATGAGCAGTTCTTC. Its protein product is CSVAGVHSPYNEQFF.